This T cell receptor (beta chain) came from a study of technical replicates of blood from a handful of donors (dated by TCRdb to between 2016 and 2019). Trimming leaves V shorter by 5 bases and J shorter by 4 bases, with the junction holding 4 bases beyond the gene matches. The CDR1 and CDR2 encoded by the germline V gene (reference sequence) are SEHNR and FQNEAQ. Including the terminal cysteine and phenylalanine, the CDR3 comprises 13 residues. The read is trimmed to its CDR3 DNA, 39 bases read in frame from base 1. Of note for this clone: Its antigen is unknown. No much larger clone exists at a distance of one base, and base qualities are not known.

Library preparation used the immunoSEQ multiplex PCR assay. The table was pulled from immuneACCESS by TCRdb, which kept in-frame rearrangements only. Such tables lose some clones; where checked, under half of the loss comes from unresolved V genes, and the rest has no known cause. The sample table lists about 69,000 clones, roughly 88% of them with a count of one. The ten top clones hold roughly 4.5% of the sample. The V and J genes are TRBV7-9 and TRBJ1-1; 7 bases in the junction line up with TRBD1. The clonotype was recovered from a human donor in good health. Some clones in this sample may be carry-over from other donors' samples. The sample was PBMCs. The DNA sequence reads TGTGCCAGCAGCCCAACAGGGGCCACTGAAGCTTTCTTT. Translation gives CASSPTGATEAFF.